Listed below are T cell receptor beta chains from one sample, sequenced in a study of identical twins. TCRdb used MiXCR to reprocess the 5' RACE reads, holding one entry per CDR3 protein. The sample holds about 520,000 distinct CDR3 sequences, roughly 21% seen once. These same records also appear under a second study, on T cells expressing NK-cell markers.

Specimen: CD4+ T cells sorted from blood. The receptors shown here come from a woman aged 18-35 years in good health. The CDR3 runs from the conserved cysteine through the conserved F or W. D genes are given only for firm matches. Size tells how often a clone was seen (once, few, many) or the class of an expanded clone, and some rows leave it out.

v_gene	abundance	j_gene	len	d_gene	CDR3aa	CDR3nt
TRBV11-2	few	TRBJ2-2	16	NA	CASSQRQGANTGELFF	TGTGCCAGCAGCCAACGGCAAGGTGCGAACACCGGGGAGCTGTTTTTT
TRBV5-1	many	TRBJ2-7	12	TRBD1	CASSYDRVEQYF	TGCGCCAGCAGCTACGACAGGGTCGAGCAGTACTTC
TRBV6-1	NA	TRBJ2-1	16	TRBD2	CASRALGTSGDNEQFF	TGTGCCAGCAGGGCCCTCGGGACTAGCGGGGACAATGAGCAGTTCTTC
TRBV5-1	NA	TRBJ2-7	17	TRBD1	CASSLNRGQGTPYEQYF	TGCGCCAGCAGCTTGAATAGAGGACAGGGCACCCCCTACGAGCAGTACTTC
TRBV28	NA	TRBJ2-3	16	NA	CASNEAVATRRDTQYF	TGTGCCAGCAACGAAGCCGTGGCTACTCGCCGGGATACGCAGTATTTT
TRBV28	few	TRBJ2-1	15	NA	CASTDPTGLYNEQFF	TGTGCCAGCACTGACCCGACTGGCTTATACAATGAGCAGTTCTTC
TRBV7-2	NA	TRBJ2-2	16	NA	CASSHAIVGESGELFF	TGTGCCAGCAGCCATGCAATAGTTGGGGAGTCCGGGGAGCTGTTTTTT
TRBV3-1	NA	TRBJ2-1	16	NA	CASSHQTRSSYNEQFF	TGTGCCAGCAGCCATCAGACTCGGAGCTCCTACAATGAGCAGTTCTTC
TRBV10-1	NA	TRBJ2-3	13	NA	CASSPHVDGTQYF	TGCGCCAGCAGTCCGCACGTGGACGGGACGCAGTATTTT
TRBV10-3	few	TRBJ2-7	14	NA	CAISEMEGSYEQYF	TGTGCCATCAGTGAGATGGAGGGATCTTACGAGCAGTACTTC
TRBV7-9	NA	TRBJ1-1	11	NA	CASSAEQEAFF	TGTGCCAGCAGCGCCGAACAGGAAGCTTTCTTT
TRBV20-1	few	TRBJ2-5	15	TRBD2	CSARDPAGGQETQYF	TGCAGTGCTAGAGATCCGGCGGGGGGGCAAGAGACCCAGTACTTC
TRBV6-2/TRBV6-3	few	TRBJ2-1	17	TRBD2	CASSAIGAGYQGAGQFF	TGTGCCAGCAGTGCCATTGGAGCGGGATACCAGGGAGCGGGGCAGTTCTTC
TRBV2	NA	TRBJ1-3	14	NA	CASCREYSGNTIYF	TGTGCCAGCTGTCGGGAGTACTCTGGAAACACCATATATTTT
TRBV12-3/TRBV12-4	few	TRBJ1-5	12	NA	CASSSPGEPQHF	TGTGCCAGCAGTTCTCCAGGGGAGCCCCAGCATTTT
TRBV3-1	NA	TRBJ2-5	13	NA	CASSHWEEETQYF	TGTGCCAGCAGCCACTGGGAGGAAGAGACCCAGTACTTC
TRBV10-3	many	TRBJ2-5	14	NA	CAISESRTGETQYF	TGTGCCATCAGTGAGTCGAGAACAGGAGAGACCCAGTACTTC
TRBV6-2/TRBV6-3	NA	TRBJ2-3	16	TRBD2	CAGGTSGLAGTDTQYF	TGTGCCGGAGGGACTAGCGGGCTGGCGGGCACAGATACGCAGTATTTT
TRBV6-1	few	TRBJ2-6	18	TRBD1	CASRISGTAHSGANVLTF	TGTGCCAGCAGGATTTCCGGGACAGCCCACTCTGGGGCCAACGTCCTGACTTTC
TRBV4-2	NA	TRBJ2-7	18	TRBD2	CASSQETGTSGRYYEQYF	TGTGCCAGCAGCCAAGAAACCGGGACTAGCGGGAGGTACTACGAGCAGTACTTC
TRBV20-1	NA	TRBJ1-1	14	TRBD1	CSPGQGKSNTEAFF	TGCAGTCCGGGACAGGGCAAATCGAACACTGAAGCTTTCTTT
TRBV20-1	NA	TRBJ2-7	14	TRBD2	CSAAGSGISYEQYF	TGCAGTGCCGCGGGAAGCGGGATCTCCTACGAGCAGTACTTC
TRBV2	NA	TRBJ2-3	17	TRBD2	CASSERASGRATDTQYF	TGTGCCAGCAGTGAGCGGGCTAGCGGGAGGGCCACAGATACGCAGTATTTT
TRBV20-1	few	TRBJ1-5	12	NA	CSARAGTQPQHF	TGCAGTGCTAGGGCAGGGACTCAGCCCCAGCATTTT
TRBV29-1	many	TRBJ2-1	15	NA	CSVDSPTSSGNEQFF	TGCAGCGTTGACTCCCCGACTAGTTCGGGGAATGAGCAGTTCTTC
TRBV7-8	NA	TRBJ2-5	13	NA	CASSLAHGETQYF	TGTGCCAGCAGCTTAGCGCATGGCGAGACCCAGTACTTC
TRBV10-1	few	TRBJ2-7	13	TRBD1	CASRRDSSAEQYF	TGCGCCAGCAGAAGGGACAGTTCCGCCGAGCAGTACTTC
TRBV12-3/TRBV12-4	few	TRBJ1-6	16	NA	CASSLVGPGGNSPLHF	TGTGCCAGCAGTTTAGTGGGTCCGGGAGGGAATTCACCCCTCCACTTT
TRBV29-1	few	TRBJ1-2	13	NA	CSVEGGLGYGYTF	TGCAGCGTTGAGGGGGGGCTTGGCTATGGCTACACCTTC
TRBV10-3	NA	TRBJ2-1	15	NA	CAISESQGGYNEQFF	TGTGCCATCAGTGAGTCCCAGGGTGGATACAATGAGCAGTTCTTC
TRBV25-1	NA	TRBJ2-3	14	NA	CASSSVRVMDTQYF	TGTGCCAGCAGTTCTGTCAGGGTGATGGATACGCAGTATTTT
TRBV7-9	NA	TRBJ1-2	14	NA	CASSPSGPAYGYTF	TGTGCCAGCAGCCCCAGCGGGCCGGCCTATGGCTACACCTTC
TRBV5-1	NA	TRBJ2-7	15	NA	CASSPGQSYSYEQYF	TGCGCCAGCAGCCCCGGACAGAGTTACTCCTACGAGCAGTACTTC
TRBV7-7	NA	TRBJ2-1	14	TRBD2	CASSGSGGMGEQFF	TGTGCTAGCAGCGGAAGCGGGGGAATGGGGGAGCAGTTCTTC
TRBV29-1	NA	TRBJ2-7	14	TRBD1	CSVRGTGSSYEQYF	TGCAGCGTTAGGGGGACAGGGAGCTCCTACGAGCAGTACTTC
TRBV12-3/TRBV12-4	many	TRBJ2-2	11	NA	CASRGTGELFF	TGTGCTTCGCGGGGCACCGGGGAGCTGTTTTTT
TRBV7-2	NA	TRBJ2-3	13	NA	CASSLSDSQGRYF	TGTGCCAGCAGCTTAAGCGATTCCCAGGGTCGGTATTTT
TRBV5-1	many	TRBJ2-1	16	TRBD2	CASSFLAGGPLNEQFF	TGCGCCAGCAGCTTTTTAGCGGGAGGGCCTCTGAATGAGCAGTTCTTC
TRBV20-1	few	TRBJ1-2	13	NA	CSASLGANYGYTF	TGCAGTGCTAGTCTGGGGGCCAACTATGGCTACACCTTC
TRBV28	NA	TRBJ1-1	11	NA	CASSSVGMTFF	TGTGCCAGCAGTTCGGTAGGGATGACTTTCTTT
TRBV7-7	NA	TRBJ2-5	13	TRBD1	CASSLGQGAAQYF	TGTGCCAGCAGCCTCGGACAGGGGGCGGCCCAGTACTTC
TRBV12-3/TRBV12-4	NA	TRBJ2-7	14	TRBD1	CASSSGQGIHEQYF	TGTGCCAGCAGCTCGGGACAGGGGATCCACGAGCAGTACTTC
TRBV5-1	NA	TRBJ2-3	14	NA	CASSFGIQPDTQYF	TGCGCCAGCAGCTTCGGAATTCAGCCAGATACGCAGTATTTT
TRBV6-1	NA	TRBJ2-7	14	NA	CASKGLGHSYEQYF	TGTGCCAGCAAAGGACTGGGACACTCCTACGAGCAGTACTTC
TRBV15	NA	TRBJ2-3	13	NA	CATSSGPKDTQYF	TGTGCCACCAGCAGTGGACCTAAAGATACGCAGTATTTT
TRBV3-1	few	TRBJ1-1	14	TRBD1	CASSQADRSTEAFF	TGTGCCAGCAGCCAAGCGGACAGGAGCACTGAAGCTTTCTTT
TRBV6-5	few	TRBJ2-1	15	NA	CASSLPGKPYNEQFF	TGTGCCAGCAGTTTGCCGGGGAAGCCCTACAATGAGCAGTTCTTC
TRBV29-1	NA	TRBJ2-5	13	TRBD2	CSVEIAGGETQYF	TGCAGCGTTGAGATAGCGGGAGGAGAGACCCAGTACTTC
TRBV12-3/TRBV12-4	NA	TRBJ2-1	19	NA	CASYVYRQLKTSSYNEQFF	TGTGCCAGCTATGTTTACCGGCAGCTGAAGACAAGCTCCTACAATGAGCAGTTCTTC
TRBV5-1	NA	TRBJ2-3	15	TRBD1	CASSVNRGSTDTQYF	TGCGCCAGCAGCGTGAACAGGGGGAGTACAGATACGCAGTATTTT
TRBV5-5	few	TRBJ2-5	13	NA	CASSFGYEETQYF	TGTGCCAGCAGCTTTGGATATGAAGAGACCCAGTACTTC
TRBV15	NA	TRBJ1-2	14	NA	CATSRGAGDNGYTF	TGTGCCACCAGCAGAGGAGCAGGGGACAATGGCTACACCTTC